This T cell receptor beta chain was identified during a study of cytomegalovirus exposure and HLA in healthy donors. Study results and caveats: In a later analysis, the majority of CMV-associated beta chains seemingly showed HLA restriction. The classifier reportedly diagnosed cytomegalovirus status with high sensitivity and specificity. TCR beta chain V- and J-gene trimming was linked, in a later analysis, to a missense variant in DCLRE1C.

The PCR ran on 60 Vbeta and 13 Jbeta primers. Method: immunoSEQ multiplex PCR; TCRdb's copy keeps in-frame clones and lacks some. The profile shows about 110,000 clones, approximately 82% of them singletons. Germline assignment: CDR1 ENHRY and CDR2 SYGVKD. The CDR3 loop spans 18 amino acids. J lost 2 bases, V lost 0 bases, and 6 bases had no gene match. Turning to this clone: No antigen is known for it.

J is TRBJ2-1 and V is TRBV10-3, with 11 positions matching TRBD2. Sequenced material: PBMCs. The TCR was taken from a man under 40 in good health and CMV-seropositive. CDR3 coding DNA: TGTGCCATCAGTGAGTCGGCCAAGACTAGCGGGGCCTACAATGAGCAGTTCTTC. It is translated as CAISESAKTSGAYNEQFF.